The 13 T cell receptor beta chains below come from one sample, sequenced in a study of shared T cell receptors in the human thymus. Method: immunoSEQ multiplex PCR; TCRdb's copy keeps in-frame clones and lacks some. Among about 380,000 clones listed, about 95% were seen once. Sequenced input: thymocytes. Receptors originate from a human donor.

The chain employs TRBV19 and TRBJ1-5, with TRBD1 identical over 8 bases. CDR3 length: 17 residues. Germline values: CDR1 LNHDA, CDR2 SQIVND (reference sequence). The J segment lost 2 bases and the V segment lost 4 bases, leaving 10 bases of the junction unmatched. DNA of the CDR3: TGTGCCAGTAGTAGAGAGACAGGGGAGGTAGGCAATCAGCCCCAGCATTTT. Translating gives CASSRETGEVGNQPQHF.

The genes are TRBV7-2 and TRBJ2-1; 8 bases align to TRBD2. This CDR3 has 15 amino acids. Germline CDR1 and CDR2: SGHTA and FQGNSA. V dropped 5 bases and J dropped 6; count of bases not matched to a gene: 9. CDR3 in amino acids: CASSLGPSGFNEQFF. DNA of the CDR3: TGTGCCAGCAGCCTGGGGCCTAGCGGGTTCAATGAGCAGTTCTTC. Full variable domain (rest looked up from reference TRBV7-2 and TRBJ2-1): GAGVSQSPSNKVTEKGKDVELRCDPISGHTALYWYRQSLGQGLEFLIYFQGNSAPDKSGLPSDRFSAERTGGSVSTLTIQRTQQEDSAVYLCASSLGPSGFNEQFFGPGTRLTVL.

This clone has just one count. This chain connects TRBV4-1 to TRBJ2-2, with 14 nucleotides matching TRBD2. The CDR3 has 20 amino acids. From germline, CDR1 is MGHRA and CDR2 YSYEKL. V was clipped by 0 bases and J by 2 bases; unmatched bases: 8. As DNA, the CDR3 is TGCGCCAGCAGCCAAGAATCTAGGACTAGCGGGAGGCAAAACACCGGGGAGCTGTTTTTT. Its protein is CASSQESRTSGRQNTGELFF.

The chain joins TRBV2 to TRBJ2-5; D ambiguous. The germline V gene has CDR1 SNHLY and CDR2 FYNNEI. Trimming left V 7 bases short and J 5 bases short, with 5 bases between. The length of the CDR3 is 10 residues. The CDR3 DNA reads TGTGCCAGCAATGGGGAGACCCAGTACTTC. This codes for CASNGETQYF.

V gene TRBV7-2 combines with J gene TRBJ2-2; 7 positions agree with TRBD1. The CDR3 spans 15 residues. Germline-derived CDR1 and CDR2 are SGHTA and FQGNSA. V dropped 5 bases and J dropped 6; count of bases not matched to a gene: 9. The CDR3 spells CASSPTQGWAGELFF. CDR3 in DNA: TGTGCCAGCAGCCCGACACAGGGGTGGGCCGGGGAGCTGTTTTTT. Full variable domain (outside the CDR3, taken from reference TRBV7-2 and TRBJ2-2): GAGVSQSPSNKVTEKGKDVELRCDPISGHTALYWYRQSLGQGLEFLIYFQGNSAPDKSGLPSDRFSAERTGGSVSTLTIQRTQQEDSAVYLCASSPTQGWAGELFFGEGSRLTVL.

V usage is TRBV5-6 and J usage is TRBJ2-2; tentative D call: TRBD2 (5 bases). The CDR3 consists of 17 residues. V was trimmed by 4 bases and J by 2 bases, leaving 18 bases between them. Germline V gives CDR1 SGHDT, CDR2 YYEEEE. This chain's CDR3 is CASSRGRDRGNTGELFF. CDR3 DNA sequence: TGTGCCAGCAGCCGGGGAAGGGATCGGGGAAACACCGGGGAGCTGTTTTTT.

The rearrangement uses TRBV5-1 and TRBJ2-1, with a tentative D call TRBD2 (6 bases). The CDR3 consists of 13 residues. V shed 9 bases and J shed 7 bases, with 17 bases lying between them. Looked up from germline, CDR1 is SGHRS and CDR2 is YFSETQ. The CDR3 region is CATYTGVDNEQFF. The CDR3 nucleotides read TGCGCCACCTACACGGGAGTGGATAATGAGCAGTTCTTC.

V gene TRBV28 combines with J gene TRBJ1-2; D is uncertain. The V gene lost 2 bases and the J gene lost 2 bases, with 6 bases spanning the gap. The CDR3 extends over 13 amino acids. Germline V CDR1 and CDR2: MDHEN, SYDVKM. CDR3: CASSLTGNYGYTF. The CDR3 DNA is TGTGCCAGCAGTTTAACCGGGAACTATGGCTACACCTTC.

The chain joins TRBV27 to TRBJ2-1; D is possibly TRBD2 (5 bases). CDR3 length: 14 amino acids. Trimming removed 4 bases from V and 3 bases from J, with 10 bases in between. Germline-derived CDR1 and CDR2 are MNHEY and SMNVEV (reference sequence). The CDR3 reads CASSSHTSYNEQFF. The CDR3 region has the DNA TGTGCCAGCAGTTCCCATACTAGCTACAATGAGCAGTTCTTC.

This clone was seen only once. The rearrangement links TRBV9 to TRBJ2-3; 10 bases agree with TRBD1. Looked up from germline, CDR1 is SGDLS and CDR2 is YYNGEE. With 2 bases clipped from V and 0 bases from J, the junction kept 12 bases outside the gene matches. The CDR3 contains 19 residues. CDR3 amino acids: CASSVYPGQGTPSTDTQYF. For the CDR3, the DNA is TGTGCCAGCAGCGTCTATCCGGGACAGGGGACCCCTAGCACAGATACGCAGTATTTT. Drawing the rest from reference TRBV9 and TRBJ2-3, the complete variable domain is DSGVTQTPKHLITATGQRVTLRCSPRSGDLSVYWYQQSLDQGLQFLIQYYNGEERAKGNILERFSAQQFPDLHSELNLSSLELGDSALYFCASSVYPGQGTPSTDTQYFGPGTRLTVL.

J is TRBJ1-5 and V is TRBV7-2; D gene uncertain. V gave up 5 bases and J gave up 7 bases, with 15 bases separating them. There are 14 residues in the CDR3. Germline CDR1 SGHTA, CDR2 FQGNSA. CDR3 nucleotide sequence: TGTGCCAGCAGCGCCCTCTTGGGGTGGCAGCCCCAGCATTTT. This gives the protein CASSALLGWQPQHF.

The CDR3 protein is CASSTPGRRGTSTDTQYF. In DNA form, the CDR3 reads TGTGCCAGCAGTACACCGGGACGGAGGGGAACTAGCACAGATACGCAGTATTTT. The chain combines TRBV28 with TRBJ2-3; D is perhaps TRBD2 (6 bases). Trimming stripped 5 bases from V and 0 bases from J, with 21 bases between. CDR3 length: 18 amino acids. CDR1 and CDR2 (germline): MDHEN, SYDVKM. The full variable domain, in which reference TRBV28 and TRBJ2-3 provide the parts outside the CDR3, is DVKVTQSSRYLVKRTGEKVFLECVQDMDHENMFWYRQDPGLGLRLIYFSYDVKMKEKGDIPEGYSVSREKKERFSLILESASTNQTSMYLCASSTPGRRGTSTDTQYFGPGTRLTVL.

This CDR3 is CASSRRTASANQPQHF. Here the CDR3 DNA reads TGTGCCAGCAGCCGACGGACAGCCTCAGCCAATCAGCCCCAGCATTTT. This chain links TRBV5-5 with TRBJ1-5; the D gene is possibly TRBD1 (6 bases). V was pared by 4 bases and J by 3 bases, with 17 bases between. This CDR3 region has 16 residues. The germline V gene has CDR1 SGHKS and CDR2 YYEKEE (reference sequence). The whole variable domain, filled in from reference TRBV5-5 and TRBJ1-5, reads DAGVTQSPTHLIKTRGQQVTLRCSPISGHKSVSWYQQVLGQGPQFIFQYYEKEERGRGNFPDRFSARQFPNYSSELNVNALLLGDSALYLCASSRRTASANQPQHFGDGTRLSIL.